A single sample gave rise to the 2 T cell receptor beta chains below, sequenced in a study of regulatory T cells in long-lasting Graves disease. Combining iRepertoire HTBI primers with Arm-PCR of CDR3 regions, the authors built TCR beta libraries. Via MiXCR, TCRdb re-called the multiplex PCR reads, giving one row per CDR3 protein. The sample has a few hundred thousand distinct CDR3 sequences; roughly 20% are singletons. The time point denotes: persistent/refractory GD, antithyroid drugs over 5 years with positive TRAb. PBMC-extracted RNA yielded the TCR library. This sample comprised peripheral blood mononuclear cells (PBMCs), obtained when the disease was refractory, from a patient treated with antithyroid drugs. The receptors shown here come from a woman aged 40 to 50 with Graves disease.

As for this clonotype: One junction end disagrees with the germline gene, perhaps due to a read error. The chain joins TRBV5-1 to TRBJ2-2; tentatively, D is TRBD2 (5 bases). The CDR3 is 11 amino acids. Germline lookup yields CDR1 SGHRS and CDR2 YFSETQ. This CDR3 is CASSFQTGELF. The CDR3 DNA sequence: TGCGCCAGCAGCTTTCAGACCGGGGAGCTGTTT.

This chain uses TRBV7-2 with TRBJ2-2; D call uncertain. Looked up from germline, CDR1 is SGHTA and CDR2 is FQGNSA. V was clipped by 2 bases and J by 6 bases, with 10 bases between them. CDR3 length: 14 amino acids. CDR3 sequence reads: CASSLTPGAGELFF. The CDR3 coding sequence is TGTGCCAGCAGCTTAACCCCTGGGGCCGGGGAGCTGTTTTTT.